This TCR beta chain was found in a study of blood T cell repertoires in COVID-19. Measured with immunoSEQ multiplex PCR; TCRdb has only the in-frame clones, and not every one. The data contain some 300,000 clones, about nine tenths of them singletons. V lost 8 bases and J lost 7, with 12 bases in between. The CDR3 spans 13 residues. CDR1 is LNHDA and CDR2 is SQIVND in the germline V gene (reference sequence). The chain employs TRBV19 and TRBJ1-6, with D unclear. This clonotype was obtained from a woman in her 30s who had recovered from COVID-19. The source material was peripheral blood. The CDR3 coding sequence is TGTGCCAGTTTCGCAGGCCGAAATTCACCCCTCCACTTT. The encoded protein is CASFAGRNSPLHF.